This TCR beta chain was retrieved from a study of T cells after yellow fever vaccination. This clonotype occurred many times. Its antigen is unidentified. Each CDR3 protein is one row after TCRdb ran MiXCR on the 5' RACE reads. The sample lists about 300,000 distinct CDR3 sequences; roughly 9% were seen once. General study results and limits: The study found a weaker secondary response that peaked faster, day 5 versus 15. Most primary-vaccination clones reappeared after the booster (about 97% CD4, around 88% CD8).

Germline V lookup: CDR1 LGHNA, CDR2 YNFKEQ. V lost 3 bases, J lost 3 bases, and 4 bases stayed unmatched. The CDR3 length is 15 residues. This receptor was taken from a man younger than 35 who received the YFV17D yellow fever vaccine. The J gene is TRBJ1-4, the V gene TRBV4-2; 7 positions match TRBD1. The sample in question was CD4+ T cells sorted from PBMCs, obtained 5 days after the yellow fever booster vaccination. The CDR3: CASSQKTGPNEKLFF. Written as DNA, the CDR3 is TGTGCCAGCAGCCAGAAGACAGGGCCTAATGAAAAACTGTTTTTT.